These T cell receptor beta chains were read from a single sample in a study of identical twins. TCRdb used MiXCR to reprocess the 5' RACE reads, holding one entry per CDR3 protein. The sample shows under 300,000 distinct CDR3 sequences, over 11% of them seen only once. The sample was memory (CD45RO+) T cells sorted from blood. These receptors came from a woman aged 18-29 years in good health. Each CDR3 is given with its conserved first and last residue. Fields, in order: J gene, CDR3 length, D gene, clone size, V gene, CDR3 protein, CDR3 DNA. The D gene is left open where the match is weak. Clone size is not always given. Where it is, it says once, few, many or a class for expanded clones.

TRBJ2-1 | 17 | TRBD2 | few | TRBV12-3/TRBV12-4 | CATIGLAGGLDYNEQFF | TGTGCCACGATCGGCCTAGCGGGAGGCCTCGACTACAATGAGCAGTTCTTC
TRBJ2-3 | 16 | TRBD2 | NA | TRBV20-1 | CSARGLAGADTDTQYF | TGCAGTGCCCGGGGACTAGCGGGGGCCGACACAGATACGCAGTATTTT
TRBJ1-1 | 16 | NA | NA | TRBV4-1 | CASSHRAGTRNTEAFF | TGCGCCAGCAGCCATCGAGCCGGGACAAGGAACACTGAAGCTTTCTTT
TRBJ1-1 | 14 | NA | many | TRBV3-1 | CASSQRVWGTEAFF | TGTGCCAGCAGCCAAAGGGTCTGGGGCACTGAAGCTTTCTTT
TRBJ2-2 | 16 | NA | few | TRBV18 | CASSPPRGRNTGELFF | TGTGCCAGCTCACCACCAAGGGGACGAAACACCGGGGAGCTGTTTTTT
TRBJ2-2 | 19 | NA | NA | TRBV4-1 | CASSQGWRGLAENTGELFF | TGCGCCAGCAGCCAAGGATGGAGGGGGCTAGCCGAGAACACCGGGGAGCTGTTTTTT
TRBJ1-2 | 14 | TRBD1 | few | TRBV6-2/TRBV6-3 | CASSYSSTGGGYTF | TGTGCCAGCAGTTACTCATCGACAGGGGGCGGCTACACCTTC
TRBJ2-1 | 16 | TRBD1 | few | TRBV11-3 | CASSLVGTGVYNEQFF | TGTGCCAGCAGCTTAGTCGGGACAGGGGTCTACAATGAGCAGTTCTTC
TRBJ2-3 | 16 | TRBD2 | NA | TRBV5-5 | CASSSTPAGGGDTQYF | TGTGCCAGCAGCTCCACTCCAGCGGGAGGGGGAGATACGCAGTATTTT
TRBJ1-1 | 15 | NA | few | TRBV3-1 | CASSPHGDIHTEAFF | TGTGCCAGCAGCCCTCATGGAGACATTCACACTGAAGCTTTCTTT
TRBJ1-3 | 14 | NA | many | TRBV5-5 | CASSRADSGNTIYF | TGTGCCAGCAGCCGAGCGGACAGCGGAAACACCATATATTTT
TRBJ1-1 | 11 | NA | few | TRBV5-1 | CASSLDRQAFF | TGCGCCAGCAGCTTGGACAGGCAAGCTTTCTTT
TRBJ2-7 | 18 | TRBD1 | few | TRBV13 | CASSFTSGTGWSAYEQYF | TGTGCCAGCAGCTTTACCTCCGGGACAGGGTGGTCGGCCTACGAGCAGTACTTC
TRBJ2-1 | 13 | TRBD1 | NA | TRBV20-1 | CSERTGTYNEQFF | TGCAGTGAAAGGACAGGGACCTACAATGAGCAGTTCTTC
TRBJ2-1 | 14 | NA | few | TRBV29-1 | CSVAGSSSYNEQFF | TGCAGCGTCGCAGGGAGTAGCTCCTACAATGAGCAGTTCTTC
TRBJ1-6 | 14 | NA | many | TRBV12-3/TRBV12-4 | CASSLRHLISPLHF | TGTGCCAGCAGTCTTCGACACCTTATCTCACCCCTCCACTTT
TRBJ1-1 | 14 | NA | once | TRBV20-1 | CSASYSRGAKEAFF | TGCAGTGCTAGTTACAGCCGCGGGGCAAAAGAAGCTTTCTTT
TRBJ2-1 | 18 | TRBD2 | few | TRBV10-3 | CAISDRSGGRSSYNEQFF | TGTGCCATCAGTGATAGGAGCGGGGGGCGCAGCTCCTACAATGAGCAGTTCTTC
TRBJ2-7 | 13 | NA | NA | TRBV20-1 | CSAYSPDSKMQYF | TGCAGTGCCTATTCACCAGACAGTAAGATGCAGTACTTC
TRBJ2-7 | 16 | TRBD2 | NA | TRBV12-3/TRBV12-4 | CASSLSTAGGAYEQYF | TGTGCCAGCAGTTTATCTACAGCGGGGGGCGCCTACGAGCAGTACTTC
TRBJ2-7 | 14 | TRBD1 | NA | TRBV5-1 | CASSSQGITYEQYF | TGCGCCAGCAGCTCACAGGGGATAACCTACGAGCAGTACTTC
TRBJ2-7 | 12 | NA | few | TRBV2 | CASRPNSGEQYF | TGTGCCAGCAGACCGAATTCGGGCGAGCAGTACTTC
TRBJ2-3 | 15 | TRBD1 | many | TRBV12-3/TRBV12-4 | CASSNLGQGRDTQYF | TGTGCCAGCAGTAACTTAGGACAGGGCCGGGATACGCAGTATTTT
TRBJ1-2 | 13 | NA | NA | TRBV20-1 | CSVKADRDYGYTF | TGCAGTGTCAAAGCAGATCGGGACTATGGCTACACCTTC
TRBJ1-2 | 11 | NA | NA | TRBV13 | CASSLEIGYTF | TGTGCCAGCAGCTTAGAGATAGGCTACACCTTC
TRBJ1-2 | 14 | TRBD1 | NA | TRBV3-1 | CASTDWATGHGYTF | TGTGCCAGCACCGACTGGGCGACAGGGCATGGCTACACCTTC
TRBJ2-7 | 16 | TRBD2 | many | TRBV6-2/TRBV6-3 | CASSYSGTSGSYEQYF | TGTGCCAGCAGTTATTCGGGGACTAGCGGCTCCTACGAGCAGTACTTC
TRBJ2-1 | 14 | NA | NA | TRBV5-6 | CASSTLDYYNEQFF | TGTGCCAGCAGTACGCTGGACTACTACAATGAGCAGTTCTTC
TRBJ2-7 | 18 | TRBD2 | few | TRBV6-1 | CASSPSEGKRENTYEQYF | TGTGCCAGTAGCCCGTCCGAGGGGAAGCGGGAGAATACCTACGAGCAGTACTTC
TRBJ2-3 | 15 | TRBD2 | NA | TRBV2 | CAISGPSGFPDTQYF | TGTGCCATCAGTGGCCCTAGCGGGTTTCCAGATACGCAGTATTTT
TRBJ2-7 | 15 | TRBD2 | many | TRBV2 | CASSELAGTTYEQYF | TGTGCCAGCAGTGAACTAGCGGGTACTACCTACGAGCAGTACTTC
TRBJ2-1 | 15 | TRBD2 | few | TRBV7-2 | CASRTQGTSGSKQFF | TGTGCCAGCAGAACCCAGGGAACTAGCGGCAGTAAGCAGTTCTTC
TRBJ2-2 | 13 | NA | few | TRBV6-1 | CASSTQYTGELFF | TGTGCCAGCAGCACGCAGTACACCGGGGAGCTGTTTTTT
TRBJ2-3 | 13 | NA | NA | TRBV2 | CASSSLDILTQYF | TGTGCCAGCAGTTCCCTGGACATTCTTACGCAGTATTTT
TRBJ2-5 | 15 | TRBD2 | few | TRBV9 | CASSVVGRARETQYF | TGTGCCAGCAGCGTAGTCGGGAGGGCCAGGGAGACCCAGTACTTC
TRBJ1-5 | 14 | NA | NA | TRBV6-1 | CASSPQWGVQPQHF | TGTGCCAGCAGTCCCCAATGGGGCGTTCAGCCCCAGCATTTT
TRBJ1-2 | 15 | NA | many | TRBV2 | CASSTFRRENYGYTF | TGTGCCAGCAGTACCTTTAGACGGGAGAACTATGGCTACACCTTC
TRBJ2-2 | 15 | NA | many | TRBV5-6 | CASSLVARKSGELFF | TGTGCCAGCAGCTTGGTTGCTAGAAAATCCGGGGAGCTGTTTTTT
TRBJ2-7 | 13 | NA | NA | TRBV20-1 | CSARDAVTYEQYF | TGCAGTGCTAGAGATGCAGTTACCTACGAGCAGTACTTC
TRBJ1-2 | 15 | NA | NA | TRBV5-1 | CASSLKGPTWGGYTF | TGCGCCAGCAGCTTGAAGGGGCCCACATGGGGGGGCTACACCTTC
TRBJ2-2 | 17 | TRBD1 | few | TRBV6-1 | CASSPVTGGANTGELFF | TGTGCCAGCAGCCCCGTAACAGGGGGAGCGAACACCGGGGAGCTGTTTTTT
TRBJ2-1 | 14 | NA | few | TRBV4-3 | CASSPLGASTEQFF | TGCGCCAGCAGCCCTCTTGGGGCCTCGACTGAGCAGTTCTTC
TRBJ2-2 | 15 | TRBD2 | many | TRBV12-3/TRBV12-4 | CASSPGGTNTGELFF | TGTGCCAGCTCACCCGGGGGGACGAACACCGGGGAGCTGTTTTTT
TRBJ1-4 | 16 | TRBD1 | few | TRBV12-3/TRBV12-4 | CASSWDRGGGYEKLFF | TGTGCCAGCAGCTGGGACAGGGGAGGGGGATACGAAAAACTGTTTTTT
TRBJ2-3 | 13 | NA | NA | TRBV20-1 | CSATTKGTDTQYF | TGCAGTGCTACTACAAAGGGGACAGATACGCAGTATTTT
TRBJ2-7 | 13 | NA | few | TRBV7-7 | CASSKEMTYEQYF | TGTGCCAGCAGCAAAGAAATGACCTACGAGCAGTACTTC
TRBJ2-3 | 16 | TRBD1 | few | TRBV4-2 | CASSPPGDRGEVTQYF | TGTGCCAGCAGCCCACCCGGGGACAGGGGGGAGGTTACGCAGTATTTT
TRBJ1-2 | 14 | NA | NA | TRBV9 | CASSQRHTNYGYTF | TGTGCCAGCAGCCAACGACATACGAACTATGGCTACACCTTC
TRBJ2-5 | 13 | NA | NA | TRBV2 | CASNRVTQETQYF | TGTGCCAGCAATCGTGTCACCCAAGAGACCCAGTACTTC
TRBJ2-1 | 13 | NA | NA | TRBV5-1 | CASSFWGNNEQFF | TGCGCCAGCAGCTTTTGGGGTAACAATGAGCAGTTCTTC
TRBJ2-1 | 16 | TRBD2 | NA | TRBV12-3/TRBV12-4 | CASSSFSGGGYNEQFF | TGTGCCAGCAGTTCATTTAGCGGGGGCGGCTACAATGAGCAGTTCTTC
TRBJ2-2 | 13 | TRBD1 | once | TRBV20-1 | CSARVTGAGELFF | TGCAGTGCTAGAGTCACAGGGGCCGGGGAGCTGTTTTTT
TRBJ1-5 | 14 | NA | NA | TRBV10-3 | CAISGEGRNQPQHF | TGTGCCATCAGTGGGGAGGGGCGTAATCAGCCCCAGCATTTT
TRBJ2-3 | 15 | NA | NA | TRBV18 | CASSPRFSATDTQYF | TGTGCCAGCTCACCAAGGTTCAGTGCGACAGATACGCAGTATTTT
TRBJ1-5 | 14 | NA | NA | TRBV21-1 | CASTPRKVYQPQHF | TGTGCCAGCACCCCGCGCAAGGTCTATCAGCCCCAGCATTTT
TRBJ1-4 | 14 | TRBD1 | NA | TRBV27 | CASSDSGTAGKLFF | TGTGCCAGCAGTGACTCCGGGACAGCAGGAAAACTGTTTTTT
TRBJ2-2 | 15 | TRBD2 | NA | TRBV7-2 | CASSLVGGGTGELFF | TGTGCCAGCAGCTTAGTCGGGGGAGGGACCGGGGAGCTGTTTTTT
TRBJ2-1 | 14 | TRBD1 | few | TRBV4-1 | CASRKPDRGNEQFF | TGCGCCAGCAGAAAACCGGACAGGGGTAATGAGCAGTTCTTC
TRBJ2-7 | 13 | TRBD2 | NA | TRBV6-1 | CASGAGTLYEQYF | TGTGCTAGCGGGGCCGGGACTCTCTACGAGCAGTACTTC
TRBJ2-1 | 16 | TRBD2 | few | TRBV25-1 | CASSLPGLAGEYEQFF | TGTGCCAGCAGTCTACCCGGACTAGCGGGGGAGTATGAGCAGTTCTTC